The 25 T cell receptor beta chains given below trace back to one sample, sequenced in a study of blood T cell repertoires in COVID-19. The method was immunoSEQ multiplex PCR; TCRdb's version includes in-frame clones alone and lacks a portion of them. The data show roughly 150,000 clones, with roughly 80% seen just once and approximately 15% held by the top ten. Sequenced sample: peripheral blood. These receptors all come from a woman of 80 years or more with acute or convalescent COVID-19.

J is TRBJ1-1 and V is TRBV5-1, with 7 positions matching TRBD1. In germline, CDR1 is SGHRS, CDR2 YFSETQ. Unmatched junction bases numbered 5, after V lost 3 bases and J lost 0 bases. The CDR3 runs 15 residues. The CDR3: CASSSGQTMNTEAFF. DNA of the CDR3: TGCGCCAGCAGCTCGGGACAGACCATGAACACTGAAGCTTTCTTT.

The rearrangement joins TRBV9 to TRBJ2-1; D is ambiguous. V lost 3 bases to trimming and J lost 0 bases, with 10 bases between them. Germline V lookup: CDR1 SGDLS, CDR2 YYNGEE. This CDR3 is built from 15 residues. The CDR3 region has the DNA TGTGCCAGCAGCGCCGAGGTGTACTCCTACAATGAGCAGTTCTTC. This gives the protein CASSAEVYSYNEQFF.

The V call is TRBV24-1, the J call TRBJ2-5, with 9 bases lining up with TRBD2. This CDR3 is built from 16 residues. The germline gives CDR1 KGHDR, CDR2 SFDVKD. Trimming at V came to 3 bases and at J to 2 bases, leaving 6 bases not matched to a gene. The CDR3 protein is CATSDASAGGQETQYF. CDR3 DNA sequence: TGTGCCACCAGTGATGCGTCCGCGGGAGGGCAAGAGACCCAGTACTTC.

The chain joins TRBV29-1 to TRBJ2-1, with a weak D call TRBD2 (5 bases). Germline assignment: CDR1 SQVTM and CDR2 ANQGSEA. CDR3 length: 9 residues. Trimming shortened V by 6 bases and J by 10 bases, and 7 bases separated the two germline ends. CDR3 residues: CSVGLEQFF. For the CDR3, the DNA is TGCAGCGTAGGACTGGAGCAGTTCTTC.

This chain joins TRBV6-5 and TRBJ2-7, with D unclear. The length of the CDR3 is 12 residues. Deletions cut 5 bases from V and 5 bases from J, with 10 bases between. Germline V gene lookup returns CDR1 MNHEY and CDR2 SVGAGI. The DNA of the CDR3 is TGTGCCAGCAGTCCCTCTACGAACGAGCAGTACTTC. The encoded protein is CASSPSTNEQYF.

This rearrangement joins TRBV4-2 to TRBJ1-5, with D possibly matching TRBD1 (5 bases). The germline V gene encodes CDR1 LGHNA and CDR2 YNFKEQ. CDR3 length: 19 residues. Trimming removed 0 bases at V and 3 bases at J, with 21 bases between. CDR3 in DNA: TGTGCCAGCAGCCAAGAAAGTATGAATTTGGCAGGGTACAATCAGCCCCAGCATTTT. The encoded protein is CASSQESMNLAGYNQPQHF.

V is TRBV27 and J is TRBJ2-7; 7 bases are a match to TRBD1. With 5 bases clipped from V and 7 bases from J, the junction kept 5 bases outside the gene matches. The CDR3 has 12 residues. Germline CDR1 reads MNHEY; CDR2 reads SMNVEV (reference sequence). The DNA for the CDR3 is TGTGCCAGCAGTACCCGACAGGGAGAGCAGTACTTC. As protein: CASSTRQGEQYF.

The V call is TRBV7-9, the J call TRBJ1-2; D might be TRBD1 (5 bases). Trimming stripped 5 bases from V and 0 bases from J, with 13 bases between. The CDR3 covers 15 residues. Germline CDR1 is SEHNR and CDR2 is FQNEAQ (reference sequence). The CDR3 DNA follows: TGTGCCAGCAGCAAGATGGACATAACTAACTATGGCTACACCTTC. As protein: CASSKMDITNYGYTF.

The rearrangement joins TRBV27 to TRBJ2-5; 9 bases line up with TRBD1. CDR1 and CDR2 (germline): MNHEY, SMNVEV (reference sequence). The CDR3 has 15 amino acids. J lost 1 base, V lost 2 bases, and 2 bases had no gene match. The DNA for the CDR3 is TGTGCCAGCAGTTTAGGGACAGGGCTCCAAGAGACCCAGTACTTC. This encodes CASSLGTGLQETQYF.

The chain combines TRBV7-3 with TRBJ2-1; 14 nucleotides match TRBD2. This CDR3 contains 18 residues. V was clipped by 5 bases and J by 5 bases; unmatched bases: 11. Germline V gene lookup returns CDR1 SGHTA and CDR2 FQGTGA. The CDR3 protein is CASSPEKGLAGVHNEQFF. The DNA for the CDR3 is TGTGCCAGCAGCCCAGAAAAGGGACTAGCGGGAGTCCACAATGAGCAGTTCTTC.

The genes are TRBV5-6 and TRBJ1-2, with TRBD1 identical over 11 bases. After removal of 1 base from V and 6 bases from J, the junction contained 5 bases not matched to a gene. CDR3 length: 15 amino acids. Looked up from germline, CDR1 is SGHDT and CDR2 is YYEEEE. The CDR3 loop reads CASSLSGQGADGYTF. The CDR3 DNA reads as TGTGCCAGCAGCTTGTCCGGACAGGGGGCGGATGGCTACACCTTC. Variable domain in full (rest from reference TRBV5-6 and TRBJ1-2): DAGVTQSPTHLIKTRGQQVTLRCSPKSGHDTVSWYQQALGQGPQFIFQYYEEEERQRGNFPDRFSGHQFPNYSSELNVNALLLGDSALYLCASSLSGQGADGYTFGSGTRLTVV.

The gene calls are TRBV7-2 and TRBJ1-5, with 7 positions matching TRBD1. Germline CDR1 and CDR2: SGHTA and FQGNSA. V was pared by 1 base and J by 6 bases, with 9 bases of the junction left unmatched. The CDR3 spans 16 residues. As DNA, the CDR3 is TGTGCCAGCAGCTTAGGGGGGACAGCCGGGGGTCAGCCCCAGCATTTT. Translating it yields CASSLGGTAGGQPQHF.

The chain recombines TRBV3-1 (or the pseudogene TRBV3-2) with TRBJ1-2; D gene ambiguous. V gave up 1 base and J gave up 5 bases, with 17 bases separating them. The CDR3 has 16 amino acids. Germline CDR1 LGHDT, CDR2 YNNKEL (reference sequence). DNA of the CDR3: TGTGCCAGCAGCCAAGGATTAAAGTCCGCGGGGTATGGCTACACCTTC. This sequence encodes CASSQGLKSAGYGYTF.

Remarks on this clone: The same CDR3 also results from other DNA sequences found in this sample. This chain connects TRBV18 to TRBJ1-5; D possibly corresponds to TRBD1 (5 bases). Germline CDR1 is KGHSH and CDR2 is LQKENI. This CDR3 has 13 residues. The V end was cut by 6 bases, the J end by 2 bases, with 8 bases between. CDR3 coding DNA: TGTGCCAGCTCCCCGGGGGGCAATCAGCCCCAGCATTTT. It specifies CASSPGGNQPQHF.

The chain combines TRBV11-2 with TRBJ2-1; TRBD2 agrees at 7 bases. V lost 1 base, J lost 6 bases, and 3 bases stayed unmatched. CDR1 SGHAT and CDR2 FQNNGV come from the germline V gene. This CDR3 has 14 amino acids. In DNA, the CDR3 is TGTGCCAGCAGCTTAGCGGGGAGGGCCAATGAGCAGTTCTTC. Its translation: CASSLAGRANEQFF.

This clone was seen at least ten times. The genes are TRBV11-3 and TRBJ2-7; D remains unclear. Germline loops: CDR1 SGHNT, CDR2 YENEEA. The CDR3 has 13 residues. The V end was cut by 0 bases, the J end by 4 bases, with 7 bases between. The CDR3 nucleotides are TGTGCCAGCAGCTTAGATTTCGGGTACGAGCAGTACTTC. As protein: CASSLDFGYEQYF.

The chain is built from TRBV5-6 and TRBJ2-2; D possibly corresponds to TRBD1 (6 bases). This CDR3 has 14 residues. V lost 5 bases and J 3 bases, leaving 11 bases between the germline ends. CDR1 and CDR2 (germline): SGHDT, YYEEEE. CDR3 protein: CASRETGDTGELFF. The CDR3 DNA reads TGTGCCAGCAGGGAGACAGGCGACACCGGGGAGCTGTTTTTT.

The V call is TRBV28, the J call TRBJ1-4, with 7 bases matching TRBD1. CDR1 is MDHEN and CDR2 is SYDVKM in the germline V gene. The CDR3 runs to 16 residues. Trimming at V came to 4 bases and at J to 2 bases, leaving 7 bases not matched to a gene. CDR3 nucleotides: TGTGCCAGCAGTTCCCCGCGACAGGGCACTAATGAAAAACTGTTTTTT. Its translation: CASSSPRQGTNEKLFF.

The V and J genes are TRBV7-8 and TRBJ1-5, with D hard to call. Trimming took 5 bases from V and 1 from J, leaving 15 bases between them. The CDR3 loop spans 16 amino acids. Looked up from germline, CDR1 is SGHVS and CDR2 is FQNEAQ. The CDR3 DNA is TGTGCCAGCAGCCCACGGGGTTCATCAAGCAATCAGCCCCAGCATTTT. Its translation is CASSPRGSSSNQPQHF.

Here the CDR3 reads CASSSNGQGGRSPLHF. The CDR3 DNA reads as TGTGCCAGCAGCTCTAACGGACAGGGAGGCCGTTCACCCCTCCACTTT. The genes are TRBV2 and TRBJ1-6; 8 bases map to TRBD1. This CDR3 contains 16 residues. Germline V gene sequence: CDR1 SNHLY, CDR2 FYNNEI. The J segment lost 9 bases and the V segment lost 6 bases, leaving 13 bases of the junction unmatched.

This chain joins TRBV28 and TRBJ1-5, with unresolved D. CDR3 length: 15 amino acids. Germline values: CDR1 MDHEN, CDR2 SYDVKM. V dropped 3 bases and J dropped 0 bases, with 9 bases sitting between them. The DNA for the CDR3 is TGTGCCAGCAGTTTCCGGGAATTTAGCAATCAGCCCCAGCATTTT. As protein: CASSFREFSNQPQHF.

The chain has TRBV28 and TRBJ2-2, with 8 bases fitting TRBD2. The CDR3 sequence is 15 residues long. The V segment lost 5 bases and the J segment 4 bases; nucleotides outside the gene matches: 6. Germline V gene sequence: CDR1 MDHEN, CDR2 SYDVKM. CDR3 sequence: CASSSPGLVTGELFF. The DNA of the CDR3 is TGTGCCAGCAGTAGTCCGGGACTAGTCACCGGGGAGCTGTTTTTT.

The chain carries TRBV6-5 and TRBJ2-1; 11 positions match TRBD2. Per germline, CDR1 MNHEY and CDR2 SVGAGI. There are 15 residues in the CDR3. V gave up 0 bases and J gave up 7 bases; unmatched junction bases: 2. In DNA, the CDR3 is TGTGCCAGCAGTTACTCGGGGACTAGCGGAAATGAGCAGTTCTTC. Translated: CASSYSGTSGNEQFF.

The rearrangement joins TRBV12-3 or TRBV12-4 to TRBJ1-5; D call uncertain. V was shortened by 1 base and J by 6 bases, with 7 bases between the two germline ends. This CDR3 region has 13 residues. CDR3 bases: TGTGCCAGCAGTTTAGAAGTGGCTCAGCCCCAGCATTTT. Protein product: CASSLEVAQPQHF.

This rearrangement joins TRBV12-5 to TRBJ2-7; 7 bases are shared with TRBD1. Germline values: CDR1 LGHNT, CDR2 FRNRAP. V was clipped by 4 bases and J by 3 bases; unmatched bases: 6. The CDR3 has 14 amino acids. For the CDR3, the DNA is TGTGCTAGTGGTTCTTGGACAGGCAACTACGAGCAGTACTTC. It yields the protein CASGSWTGNYEQYF.